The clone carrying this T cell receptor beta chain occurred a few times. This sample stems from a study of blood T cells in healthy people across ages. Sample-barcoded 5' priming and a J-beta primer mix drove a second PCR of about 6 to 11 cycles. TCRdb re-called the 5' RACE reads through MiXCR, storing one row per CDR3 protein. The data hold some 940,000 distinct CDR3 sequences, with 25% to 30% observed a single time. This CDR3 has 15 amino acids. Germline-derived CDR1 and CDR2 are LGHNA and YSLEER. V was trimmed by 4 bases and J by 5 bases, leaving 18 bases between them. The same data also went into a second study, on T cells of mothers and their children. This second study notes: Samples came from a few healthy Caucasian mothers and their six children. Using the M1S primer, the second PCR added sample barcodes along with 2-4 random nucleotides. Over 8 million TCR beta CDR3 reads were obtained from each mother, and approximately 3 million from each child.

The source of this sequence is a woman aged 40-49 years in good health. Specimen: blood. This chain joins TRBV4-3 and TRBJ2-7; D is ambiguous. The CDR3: CASSPSESPWDEQYF. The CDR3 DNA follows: TGCGCCAGCAGCCCTTCCGAATCCCCTTGGGACGAGCAGTACTTC.